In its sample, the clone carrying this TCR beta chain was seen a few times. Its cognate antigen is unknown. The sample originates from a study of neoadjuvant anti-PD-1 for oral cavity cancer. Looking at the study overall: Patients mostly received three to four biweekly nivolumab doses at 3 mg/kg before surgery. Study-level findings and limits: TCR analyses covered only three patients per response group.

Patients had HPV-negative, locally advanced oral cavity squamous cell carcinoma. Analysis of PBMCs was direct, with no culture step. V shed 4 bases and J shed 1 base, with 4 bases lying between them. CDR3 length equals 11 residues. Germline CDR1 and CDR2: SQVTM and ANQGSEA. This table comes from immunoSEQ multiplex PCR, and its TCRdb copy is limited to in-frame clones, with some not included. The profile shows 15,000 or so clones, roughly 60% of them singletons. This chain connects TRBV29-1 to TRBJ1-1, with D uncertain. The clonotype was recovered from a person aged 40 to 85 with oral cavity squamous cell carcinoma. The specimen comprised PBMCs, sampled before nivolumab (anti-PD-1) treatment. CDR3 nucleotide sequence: TGCAGCGTTGGGGAGAACACTGAAGCTTTCTTT. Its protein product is CSVGENTEAFF. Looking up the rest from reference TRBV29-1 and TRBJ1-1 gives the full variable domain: SAVISQKPSRDICQRGTSLTIQCQVDSQVTMMFWYRQQPGQSLTLIATANQGSEATYESGFVIDKFPISRPNLTFSTLTVSNMSPEDSSIYLCSVGENTEAFFGQGTRLTVV.